This TCR beta chain was recovered during a study of T cell repertoires in cytomegalovirus infection. Overall study: Signatures in public TCR beta sequences pointed to both CMV infection and matching HLA type. Study-wide points: Dominating the ex vivo response were TCR beta clonotypes that were CMV-specific and HLA-C-restricted.

This clonotype was found once. The antigen is undetermined. Germline V CDR1 and CDR2: SEHNR, FQNEAQ (reference sequence). The germline V and J ends were trimmed by 0 bases and 0 bases, with 14 bases remaining between them. The CDR3 sequence is 17 residues long. TCRdb ran MiXCR on the reads and lists one entry per CDR3 protein. Among 650,000 to 900,000 distinct CDR3 sequences listed, 25% to 30% were seen once. The specimen was cultured CD8+ T cells from PBMCs, collected from culture after CMV antigen stimulation. This clonotype was obtained from a human donor in good health (CMV status not recorded). Some clones in this sample may be carry-over from other donors' samples. J is TRBJ1-1 and V is TRBV7-9; tentatively, D is TRBD1 (5 bases). CDR3 DNA: TGTGCCAGCAGCTTAGCGCCGGGAGGGGCCATGAACACTGAAGCTTTCTTT. It yields the protein CASSLAPGGAMNTEAFF.